This entry lists 9 T cell receptor beta chains sequenced from one sample in a study of blood T cell repertoires in COVID-19 (dated by TCRdb to about 2020). Libraries were built with the immunoSEQ multiplex PCR assay. TCRdb took this table from immuneACCESS and kept in-frame rearrangements with V and J called. Such tables lack part of the clones; where checked against another copy, unresolved V genes explain under half of the gap, and the rest is unexplained. For this sample the table gives approximately 44,000 clones, of which around 90% were detected only once. The leading ten clones occupy around 30% of the sample. Sequences were obtained from peripheral blood. The source is a woman older than 75 with acute or convalescent COVID-19.

This chain links TRBV19 with TRBJ2-2, with TRBD2 as a possible D gene (7 bases). The CDR3 has 15 amino acids. The germline gives CDR1 LNHDA, CDR2 SQIVND (reference sequence). Trimming removed 3 bases at V and 4 bases at J, with 12 bases between. The CDR3 loop is CASSIGGAGTGELFF. CDR3 in DNA: TGTGCCAGTAGTATTGGGGGGGCCGGCACCGGGGAGCTGTTTTTT.

This clone has only one observation. V and J are TRBV7-2 and TRBJ2-3; 8 positions agree with TRBD2. V shed 2 bases and J 5 bases; nucleotides not matched to a gene: 6. The CDR3 is 15 residues long. Germline CDR1 reads SGHTA; CDR2 reads FQGNSA. CDR3 sequence (DNA): TGTGCCAGCAGCTTAAGCGGGGGCCTTCAAGATACGCAGTATTTT. Translation gives CASSLSGGLQDTQYF.

J is TRBJ2-2 and V is TRBV30, with TRBD2 identical over 13 bases. CDR3 length equals 15 residues. Germline CDR1 is GTSNPN and CDR2 is SVGIG (reference sequence). V trimming: 1 base; J trimming: 4 bases; junction bases outside the gene matches: 0. This CDR3 is CAWSGTSGGTGELFF. The CDR3, as DNA: TGTGCCTGGAGTGGGACTAGCGGGGGCACCGGGGAGCTGTTTTTT.

By share of the sample, this clone is medium-sized. V and J are TRBV6-5 and TRBJ1-3; 7 bases are shared with TRBD1. This CDR3 contains 15 residues. The J segment lost 2 bases and the V segment lost 6 bases, leaving 7 bases of the junction unmatched. CDR1 is MNHEY and CDR2 is SVGAGI in the germline V gene. CDR3 sequence reads: CASSRQGRPGNTIYF. DNA of the CDR3: TGTGCCAGCAGCCGACAGGGTCGACCTGGAAACACCATATATTTT.

The rearrangement uses TRBV5-1 and TRBJ1-3; D gene uncertain. Trimming shortened V by 0 bases and J by 2 bases, and 12 bases separated the two germline ends. The CDR3 is 16 amino acids. Germline lookup yields CDR1 SGHRS and CDR2 YFSETQ. The CDR3 nucleotides read TGCGCCAGCAGCTTGGGACCGAGCGAGGCTGGAAACACCATATATTTT. This codes for CASSLGPSEAGNTIYF.

About this clone: Its ends do not fully match the called genes, so a read error is possible. J is TRBJ1-2 and V is TRBV5-4; no clear D. The CDR3 length is 13 residues. Germline values: CDR1 SGHNT, CDR2 YYREEE (reference sequence). The CDR3 region has the DNA TGTGCCAGCAGCGCCAGGCCCCCCTATGGTTACACCTTC. Its protein is CASSARPPYGYTF. Supplemented by reference TRBV5-4 and TRBJ1-2, the full variable domain reads ETGVTQSPTHLIKTRGQQVTLRCSSQSGHNTVSWYQQALGQGPQFIFQYYREEENGRGNFPPRFSGLQFPNYSSELNVNALELDDSALYLCASSARPPYGYTFGSGTRLTVV.

V is TRBV11-2 and J is TRBJ2-5, with 9 nucleotides matching TRBD2. Per the germline V gene, CDR1 is SGHAT and CDR2 is FQNNGV. The ends lost 4 bases at V and 1 base at J; junction bases unmatched: 10. This CDR3 region has 17 residues. CDR3 nucleotides: TGTGCCAGCAGCTCCCGCGGGGGGGCCTATCTCCAAGAGACCCAGTACTTC. Translation: CASSSRGGAYLQETQYF.

The CDR3 DNA is TGTGCCAGCAGCCAAGTAAGGGGCACTGAAGCTTTCTTT. Protein sequence: CASSQVRGTEAFF. The V and J genes are TRBV3-1 (or the pseudogene TRBV3-2) and TRBJ1-1, with a tentative D call TRBD1 (5 bases). Trimming pared 1 base from V and 4 bases from J, leaving 7 bases between. The germline V gene has CDR1 LGHDT and CDR2 YNNKEL (reference sequence). This CDR3 has 13 amino acids.

The genes are TRBV6-5 and TRBJ2-3; 9 nucleotides agree with TRBD2. The ends lost 2 bases at V and 4 bases at J; junction bases unmatched: 4. The germline CDR1 and CDR2 sequences are MNHEY and SVGAGI. This CDR3 is built from 15 residues. The CDR3 spells CASSYPGGGADTQYF. CDR3 coding DNA: TGTGCCAGCAGTTACCCTGGCGGGGGGGCAGATACGCAGTATTTT.